The clone carrying this TCR beta chain has only a few counts. RNA transcripts gave rise to amplified TCR beta CDR3 regions. First-round RT-PCR targeting the TCR CDR3 was performed with the HTBI primer set. TCRdb used MiXCR to reprocess the multiplex PCR reads, holding one entry per CDR3 protein. The table lists about 560,000 distinct CDR3 sequences, approximately 15% of them singletons. CDR3 size: 15 residues. The germline V gene has CDR1 SEHNR and CDR2 FQNEAQ (reference sequence). Trimming stripped 5 bases from V and 3 bases from J, with 17 bases between. This specimen comes from a study of T cells in Graves' hyperthyroidism and ophthalmopathy.

The receptor comes from a woman aged 18-29 years with Graves' hyperthyroidism. Specimen: blood. The V call is TRBV7-9, the J call TRBJ2-7, with D perhaps matching TRBD2 (6 bases). The CDR3, as DNA: TGTGCCAGCAGCCCTGGGACTTTTCAAATCTACGAGCAGTACTTC. It translates to CASSPGTFQIYEQYF.